The rows below give T cell receptor beta chains drawn from one sample of a study of T-cell reconstitution after alpha-beta-depleted transplantation in children. TCRdb re-called the PCR reads with MiXCR, one entry per CDR3 protein. The profile covers approximately 420,000 distinct CDR3 sequences, with 11% appearing a single time and over 4.5% taken by the ten largest. Sequences were derived from PBMCs from the stem cell graft donor, sampled from the stem cell graft. These receptor sequences come from a human donor who donated a stem cell graft to a child with acute myeloid leukemia. Each CDR3 is given with its conserved first and last residue. The D gene is left open where the match is weak. Clone size, where shown, is once, few, many, or a class for clones that have expanded.

length,V,size,D,J,CDR3,DNA
16,TRBV20-1,few,.,TRBJ1-1,CSARDGRQAPNTEAFF,TGCAGTGCTAGAGATGGGAGACAGGCTCCTAACACTGAAGCTTTCTTT
13,TRBV7-9,.,TRBD1,TRBJ1-2,CASSRTGAYGYTF,TGTGCCAGCAGCCGAACAGGGGCCTATGGCTACACCTTC
13,TRBV7-2,.,.,TRBJ1-1,CASNQGWGTEAFF,TGTGCCAGCAACCAGGGTTGGGGCACTGAAGCTTTCTTT
16,TRBV20-1,once,.,TRBJ1-5,CCATEGFGHSNQPQHF,TGCTGTGCTACTGAAGGGTTCGGGCATAGCAATCAGCCCCAGCATTTT
16,TRBV7-2,.,TRBD2,TRBJ2-7,CASTESRGARTYEQYF,TGTGCCAGCACCGAATCGCGGGGGGCCCGAACCTACGAGCAGTACTTC
14,TRBV30,few,.,TRBJ2-7,CAWSAGPISYEQYF,TGTGCCTGGAGTGCGGGACCGATATCCTACGAGCAGTACTTC
18,TRBV27,.,TRBD2,TRBJ2-5,CASSFVTSGGAWGETQYF,TGTGCCAGCAGTTTCGTGACTAGCGGGGGGGCCTGGGGTGAGACCCAGTACTTC
13,TRBV5-1,many,.,TRBJ1-6,CASSSDINSPLHF,TGCGCCAGCAGCTCGGATATTAATTCACCCCTCCACTTT
14,TRBV20-1,many,TRBD2,TRBJ2-5,CSAPLAGGGETQYF,TGCAGTGCCCCCCTAGCGGGGGGCGGTGAGACCCAGTACTTC
13,TRBV12-3/TRBV12-4,.,.,TRBJ1-2,CASSFGTSYGYTF,TGTGCCAGCAGTTTTGGGACAAGCTATGGCTACACCTTC
13,TRBV7-3,few,TRBD1,TRBJ1-1,CASSLGTVDEAFF,TGTGCCAGCAGCCTCGGGACAGTCGACGAAGCTTTCTTT
15,TRBV5-1,few,.,TRBJ2-3,CASSTGHTSADTQYF,TGCGCCAGCAGCACGGGACACACGAGCGCAGATACGCAGTATTTT
14,TRBV27,.,.,TRBJ2-3,CASSLPPYTDTQYF,TGTGCCAGCAGTTTACCCCCGTACACAGATACGCAGTATTTT
11,TRBV12-3/TRBV12-4,few,.,TRBJ2-1,CASSLATPRFF,TGTGCCAGCAGTTTAGCTACCCCCCGGTTCTTC